The clone carrying this T cell receptor beta chain came up once. The data belong to a study of blood T cell repertoires in COVID-19. Study-wide background: Acute and convalescent COVID-19 specimens originated in the United States, Italy and Spain. T cells, B-cell-depleted T cells, or PBMCs provided the cDNA or gDNA that served as material.

Germline CDR1 is LGHNA and CDR2 is YSLEER. The CDR3 spans 16 residues. The ends lost 5 bases at V and 6 bases at J; junction bases unmatched: 9. Original methodology: The authors estimated nucleated cell counts from reference gene primer amplification. TCRdb keeps only in-frame clones here, not all; method: immunoSEQ multiplex PCR. V and J calls and clone size are copied from that table; D and trimming were computed from the DNA. Of approximately 170,000 clones listed, roughly 88% were seen once; the top ten hold 0.95% to 1.5%. This clonotype originated in a man aged 60-69 years who had recovered from COVID-19. This chain uses TRBV4-3 with TRBJ2-1, with 11 bases fitting TRBD2. The sample comprised peripheral blood. CDR3 in amino acids: CASSTNLAGGLNEQFF. The CDR3 DNA follows: TGCGCCAGCAGCACCAACCTAGCGGGGGGCCTCAATGAGCAGTTCTTC.